The 10 T cell receptor beta chains given below trace back to one sample, sequenced in a study of T cell responses to AZD1222 COVID-19 vaccine. Assay: immunoSEQ multiplex PCR; the TCRdb copy retains only in-frame clones and omits some. The sample lists 150,000 or so clones; 85% to 95% were seen once. This sample comprised peripheral blood, obtained on day 0 of AZD1222 vaccination. All receptors come from an adult in good health.

This chain's CDR3 is CASRELQGASTEAFF. Here the CDR3 DNA reads TGTGCCAGCAGAGAACTACAGGGGGCTAGTACTGAAGCTTTCTTT. This chain links TRBV7-8 with TRBJ1-1; 9 nucleotides align to TRBD1. V dropped 6 bases and J dropped 5; count of bases not matched to a gene: 10. Germline loops: CDR1 SGHVS, CDR2 FQNEAQ. The CDR3 sequence is 15 residues long.

The V gene is TRBV20-1, the J gene TRBJ1-5; 8 nucleotides match TRBD1. The CDR3 covers 14 residues. Germline-derived CDR1 and CDR2 are DFQATT and SNEGSKA (reference sequence). Unmatched junction bases numbered 5, after V lost 6 bases and J lost 1 base. Here the CDR3 DNA reads TGCAGTGCCAGTCGGACAGGGAGCAATCAGCCCCAGCATTTT. This encodes CSASRTGSNQPQHF.

The chain couples TRBV5-1 to TRBJ2-1, with no clear D. The CDR3 totals 14 residues. Germline V gives CDR1 SGHRS, CDR2 YFSETQ. Trimming left V 2 bases short and J 8 bases short, with 14 bases between. In nucleotides, the CDR3 is TGCGCCAGCAGCTTCTATGTCGTACGCGATGAGCAGTTCTTC. Residues: CASSFYVVRDEQFF.

The V gene is TRBV28, the J gene TRBJ2-2; possible D gene TRBD2, 6 bases. The CDR3 totals 13 residues. Germline CDR1 and CDR2: MDHEN and SYDVKM. For the CDR3, the DNA is TGTGCGCTGGGCGGGGTGAACACCGGGGAGCTGTTTTTT. The encoded protein is CALGGVNTGELFF.

This chain connects TRBV6-1 to TRBJ1-2; D gene unclear. V was pared by 2 bases and J by 7 bases, with 2 bases between. CDR3 size: 10 residues. Per the germline V gene, CDR1 is MNHNS and CDR2 is SASEGT. The DNA for the CDR3 is TGTGCCAGCAGTGAACCTGGCTACACCTTC. It codes for CASSEPGYTF.

The chain links TRBV7-3 to TRBJ2-3; TRBD2 matches at 9 bases. Trimming at V came to 1 base and at J to 4 bases, leaving 9 bases not matched to a gene. Germline CDR1 is SGHTA and CDR2 is FQGTGA. The CDR3 spans 17 residues. The CDR3 nucleotides are TGTGCCAGCAGCTTAATATTCGGCGGGAGGGACGCAGATACGCAGTATTTT. The encoded protein is CASSLIFGGRDADTQYF. Full variable domain (outside the CDR3, taken from reference TRBV7-3 and TRBJ2-3): GAGVSQTPSNKVTEKGKYVELRCDPISGHTALYWYRQSLGQGPEFLIYFQGTGAADDSGLPNDRFFAVRPEGSVSTLKIQRTERGDSAVYLCASSLIFGGRDADTQYFGPGTRLTVL.

The V call is TRBV5-5, the J call TRBJ2-7, with TRBD2 identical over 9 bases. After removal of 4 bases from V and 7 bases from J, the junction contained 9 bases not matched to a gene. The CDR3 has 14 amino acids. The germline V gene encodes CDR1 SGHKS and CDR2 YYEKEE (reference sequence). The CDR3: CASSLVAGAVEQYF. The CDR3, as DNA: TGTGCCAGCAGCCTTGTAGCGGGAGCTGTAGAGCAGTACTTC.

The genes are TRBV9 and TRBJ2-3; a possible D gene is TRBD1 (5 bases). The CDR3 covers 14 residues. CDR1 is SGDLS, CDR2 YYNGEE, per germline. V lost 0 bases and J 5 bases, leaving 10 bases between the germline ends. CDR3 sequence (DNA): TGTGCCAGCAGCGTAGATGTCACAGGAGATACGCAGTATTTT. This translates into CASSVDVTGDTQYF. Based on the CDR3 plus reference TRBV9 and TRBJ2-3, the full variable domain is DSGVTQTPKHLITATGQRVTLRCSPRSGDLSVYWYQQSLDQGLQFLIQYYNGEERAKGNILERFSAQQFPDLHSELNLSSLELGDSALYFCASSVDVTGDTQYFGPGTRLTVL.

The chain employs TRBV9 and TRBJ1-6; perhaps TRBD1 as D (5 bases). CDR1 is SGDLS and CDR2 is YYNGEE in the germline V gene. The CDR3 length is 14 residues. V was cut by 0 bases and J by 8 bases, with 9 bases left in between. DNA of the CDR3: TGTGCCAGCAGCGTAGCAGGGAGGCATTCACCCCTCCACTTT. It translates to CASSVAGRHSPLHF. The complete variable domain, with remaining parts taken from reference TRBV9 and TRBJ1-6, reads DSGVTQTPKHLITATGQRVTLRCSPRSGDLSVYWYQQSLDQGLQFLIQYYNGEERAKGNILERFSAQQFPDLHSELNLSSLELGDSALYFCASSVAGRHSPLHFGNGTRLTVT.

V is TRBV29-1 and J is TRBJ1-1, with unresolved D. The germline gives CDR1 SQVTM, CDR2 ANQGSEA. This CDR3 has 8 amino acids. V was clipped by 5 bases and J by 10 bases, with 5 bases between them. CDR3 coding DNA: TGCAGCGTTCCGATAGCTTTCTTT. It yields the protein CSVPIAFF.